These 9 T cell receptor beta chains share one sample of origin, sequenced in a study of blood T cell repertoires in COVID-19. Sequenced by immunoSEQ multiplex PCR; TCRdb stores in-frame clones only, minus some. The sample yields under 400,000 clones, approximately 91% seen once. Sequencing was done on a sample of PBMCs or T cells enriched from blood (not recorded which). These receptors were collected from a woman in her 30s who had been exposed to COVID-19.

The chain is built from TRBV11-3 and TRBJ2-7; TRBD2 is a possible D gene (6 bases). Germline lookup yields CDR1 SGHNT and CDR2 YENEEA. This CDR3 spans 16 amino acids. V was pared by 4 bases and J by 1 base, with 17 bases between. CDR3 bases: TGTGCCAGCAGCTCTCTAAGGGAGGTGACATCCTACGAGCAGTACTTC. Residues: CASSSLREVTSYEQYF.

The rearrangement links TRBV4-1 to TRBJ1-4; D not resolved. The length of the CDR3 is 18 residues. Germline V gene sequence: CDR1 MGHRA, CDR2 YSYEKL. Trimming stripped 0 bases from V and 0 bases from J, with 14 bases between. Here the CDR3 reads CASSQEFGDGPTNEKLFF. The DNA for the CDR3 is TGCGCCAGCAGCCAAGAATTTGGAGACGGTCCAACTAATGAAAAACTGTTTTTT.

This clone turned up a few times. V usage is TRBV7-2 and J usage is TRBJ1-1; 7 bases align to TRBD1. This CDR3 has 14 amino acids. Germline assignment: CDR1 SGHTA and CDR2 FQGNSA. Germline trimming cut 5 bases from V and 1 base from J; bases unmatched to any gene: 4. CDR3 residues: CASSAQGGNTEAFF. In nucleotides, the CDR3 is TGTGCCAGCAGCGCCCAGGGGGGGAACACTGAAGCTTTCTTT.

J is TRBJ1-2 and V is TRBV3-1 (or the pseudogene TRBV3-2), with TRBD1 matching over 8 bases. The germline gives CDR1 LGHDT, CDR2 YNNKEL (reference sequence). V was pared by 0 bases and J by 6 bases, with 6 bases of the junction left unmatched. This CDR3 is 15 amino acids long. For the CDR3, the DNA is TGTGCCAGCAGCCAAGAGTGGACAGGGACGAATGGCTACACCTTC. Its translation: CASSQEWTGTNGYTF.

The count of this clone is one. The CDR3, as DNA: TGCGCCAGCAGCCAAGGGTTGGACAGGGGGAACTATGGCTACACCTTC. Translated: CASSQGLDRGNYGYTF. The chain recombines TRBV4-1 with TRBJ1-2, with 10 bases that match TRBD1. J gave up 2 bases and V 1 base, and 4 bases lay outside the gene matches. CDR1 MGHRA and CDR2 YSYEKL come from the germline V gene. The CDR3 spans 16 residues.

The chain combines TRBV5-8 with TRBJ2-1, with TRBD2 identical over 9 bases. The CDR3 length is 17 residues. CDR1 is SGHTS, CDR2 YDEGEE, per germline. V was pared by 2 bases and J by 6 bases, with 12 bases of the junction left unmatched. The CDR3 is CASSFGASGNLGNEQFF. Here the CDR3 DNA reads TGTGCCAGCAGCTTCGGGGCTAGCGGGAATTTGGGCAATGAGCAGTTCTTC.

This chain connects TRBV27 to TRBJ2-3; the match to TRBD2 covers 10 bases. Germline V lookup: CDR1 MNHEY, CDR2 SMNVEV (reference sequence). Unmatched junction bases numbered 9, after V lost 5 bases and J lost 4 bases. The CDR3 totals 16 residues. CDR3 amino acids: CASSHPGLAGADTQYF. In nucleotides, the CDR3 is TGTGCCAGCAGTCATCCTGGGCTAGCGGGGGCAGATACGCAGTATTTT.

The V and J genes are TRBV6-2 or TRBV6-3 and TRBJ1-2; D unresolved. The V and J ends lost 3 bases and 6 bases respectively, with 20 bases between them. Germline V gene data show CDR1 as MNHEY and CDR2 as SVGEGT. CDR3 length: 16 amino acids. CDR3 loop: CASSYLSRASFHGYTF. CDR3 nucleotides: TGTGCCAGCAGTTATCTAAGTCGAGCGAGCTTCCATGGCTACACCTTC.

In this sample, this clone turned up a few times. The chain links TRBV10-3 to TRBJ1-1; the D gene is possibly TRBD1 (5 bases). Trimming removed 7 bases from V and 3 bases from J, with 12 bases in between. The CDR3 is 13 amino acids. Germline loops: CDR1 ENHRY, CDR2 SYGVKD. The CDR3 reads CAIKWQGDTEAFF. The CDR3 DNA follows: TGTGCCATCAAGTGGCAGGGCGACACTGAAGCTTTCTTT.